This entry lists 20 T cell receptor beta chains sequenced from one sample in a study of Graves' ophthalmopathy and Graves' hyperthyroidism. The sequenced template was RNA, covering the TCR beta CDR3 region. The workflow started with a first-round RT-PCR run with HTBI primers and then moved on to a second-round multiplex PCR. In TCRdb, the multiplex PCR reads were re-called with MiXCR into one record per CDR3 protein. The sample has 450,000 to 600,000 distinct CDR3 sequences; about 40% are singletons. Material: peripheral blood or thyroid tissue (not recorded which). Receptors were obtained from an adult man with Graves' hyperthyroidism.

This clonotype was observed a handful of times. The chain joins TRBV2 to TRBJ2-7; D unresolved. Trimming shortened V by 6 bases and J by 0 bases, and 9 bases separated the two germline ends. Germline CDR1 is SNHLY and CDR2 is FYNNEI. There are 13 residues in the CDR3. For the CDR3, the DNA is TGTGCCAGCAGGGGTAGAGTCTCCTACGAGCAGTACTTC. This sequence encodes CASRGRVSYEQYF. The full variable domain, completed using reference TRBV2 and TRBJ2-7, is EPEVTQTPSHQVTQMGQEVILRCVPISNHLYFYWYRQILGQKVEFLVSFYNNEISEKSEIFDDQFSVERPDGSNFTLKIRSTKLEDSAMYFCASRGRVSYEQYFGPGTRLTVT.

The genes are TRBV11-3 and TRBJ1-2, with D maybe TRBD1 (5 bases). The germline CDR1 and CDR2 sequences are SGHNT and YENEEA. Trimming pared 3 bases from V and 8 bases from J, leaving 13 bases between. The CDR3 consists of 13 residues. The CDR3 protein is CASSFSGTGGYTF. The CDR3 nucleotides read TGTGCCAGCAGCTTCTCCGGGACGGGAGGCTACACCTTC.

This clonotype has at least ten counts. The junction departs from the called germline gene at one end, perhaps through a read error. The J gene is TRBJ2-7, the V gene TRBV7-8, with 10 bases fitting TRBD2. Germline loops: CDR1 SGHVS, CDR2 FQNEAQ. The CDR3 consists of 15 residues. CDR3 loop: CASGLALAGVAEQYF. In DNA, the CDR3 is TGTGCCAGCGGCTTAGCCCTAGCGGGAGTAGCCGAGCAGTACTTC.

This clonotype appeared many times. This chain uses TRBV4-1 with TRBJ2-7, with D perhaps assigned TRBD1 or TRBD2 (6 bases each). This CDR3 has 15 amino acids. CDR1 is MGHRA, CDR2 YSYEKL, per germline. V was trimmed by 1 base and J by 3 bases, leaving 13 bases between them. In DNA form, the CDR3 reads TGCGCCAGCAGCCAAGCTACACAGGGAGGCTACGAGCAGTACTTC. Encoded protein: CASSQATQGGYEQYF.

The chain combines TRBV28 with TRBJ2-3, with D perhaps being TRBD1 or TRBD2 (6 bases each). The CDR3 totals 18 residues. Deletions cut 2 bases from V and 0 bases from J, with 18 bases between. Germline CDR1 reads MDHEN; CDR2 reads SYDVKM. The CDR3 DNA reads as TGTGCCAGCAGTTTAGAGTGGGGGGCCTTCTCTAGCACAGATACGCAGTATTTT. Residues: CASSLEWGAFSSTDTQYF.

This clonotype was observed many times. The J gene is TRBJ1-1, the V gene TRBV4-2; D unclear. Trimming shortened V by 0 bases and J by 5 bases, and 13 bases separated the two germline ends. Germline V gives CDR1 LGHNA, CDR2 YNFKEQ. The CDR3 is 15 amino acids. This CDR3 reads CASSQDPPRTTEAFF. The DNA of the CDR3 is TGTGCCAGCAGCCAAGATCCTCCCAGGACTACTGAAGCTTTCTTT.

This clonotype was detected ten times or more. This sequence joins TRBV11-2 and TRBJ1-2; a weak D match, TRBD1 (5 bases). V lost 1 base and J lost 6, with 18 bases in between. There are 16 residues in the CDR3. CDR1 is SGHAT, CDR2 FQNNGV, per germline. The CDR3 sequence is CASSLVRAGRYDGYTF. CDR3 in DNA: TGTGCCAGCAGCTTAGTAAGGGCAGGGAGGTACGATGGCTACACCTTC.

The V and J genes are TRBV19 and TRBJ2-5, with D hard to call. Per germline, CDR1 LNHDA and CDR2 SQIVND (reference sequence). There are 10 residues in the CDR3. The germline V and J ends were trimmed by 3 bases and 7 bases, with 3 bases remaining between them. For the CDR3, the DNA is TGTGCCAGTAGTATTGGGACCCAGTACTTC. It yields the protein CASSIGTQYF.

V gene TRBV10-3 combines with J gene TRBJ2-2, with 9 bases aligning to TRBD1. With V trimmed by 2 bases and J by 6 bases, 4 bases remained unmatched. The CDR3 sequence is 15 residues long. The V gene's germline CDR1 is ENHRY and CDR2 SYGVKD. CDR3 coding DNA: TGTGCCATCAGTGAGCCCACAGGGGGCTCCGGGGAGCTGTTTTTT. Translation: CAISEPTGGSGELFF.

This clonotype was counted between two and nine times. This rearrangement joins TRBV7-9 to TRBJ2-5; D is possibly TRBD1 (5 bases). The end of the DNA is better explained by TRBJ2-1, so the J call may be wrong. Germline V gene data show CDR1 as SEHNR and CDR2 as FQNEAQ (reference sequence). This CDR3 comprises 15 residues. The CDR3 DNA reads as TGTGCCAGCAGCCAAGAACGACGGACAATCAATGAGCAGTTCTTC. Its translation: CASSQERRTINEQFF.

The genes are TRBV20-1 and TRBJ2-3; unclear D gene. This CDR3 region has 13 residues. Germline V lookup: CDR1 DFQATT, CDR2 SNEGSKA (reference sequence). V dropped 0 bases and J dropped 3 bases, with 7 bases sitting between them. The CDR3 DNA follows: TGCAGTGCTAGAGAAACTACTACAGATACGCAGTATTTT. Translated, it gives CSARETTTDTQYF.

This clonotype was recorded at least ten times. Here the CDR3 reads CSARRGSNTEAFF. The CDR3 coding sequence is TGCAGTGCTAGAAGGGGCTCGAACACTGAAGCTTTCTTT. The chain carries TRBV20-1 and TRBJ1-1, with a tentative D call TRBD1 (5 bases). CDR1 is DFQATT, CDR2 SNEGSKA, per germline (reference sequence). The CDR3 has 13 residues. The V end lost 2 bases, the J end lost 1 base, and 8 bases lay between the germline ends.

Ten or more counts support this clonotype. The rearrangement uses TRBV20-1 and TRBJ2-5; 9 positions agree with TRBD2. Trimming took 7 bases from V and 7 from J; bases not matched to a gene: 7. The CDR3 has 12 amino acids. Germline V CDR1 and CDR2: DFQATT, SNEGSKA (reference sequence). The chain's CDR3 is CSVRGGPGTQYF. CDR3 DNA sequence: TGCAGTGTGCGGGGGGGGCCGGGGACCCAGTACTTC.

This rearrangement joins TRBV20-1 to TRBJ2-5; TRBD2 aligns across 11 bases. Per germline, CDR1 DFQATT and CDR2 SNEGSKA (reference sequence). The CDR3 is 14 amino acids. Losses at the gene ends were 3 bases for V and 5 bases for J; bases not matched to a gene: 5. Here the CDR3 DNA reads TGCAGTGCTAGCCTAGCGGGGGGCTTTGAGACCCAGTACTTC. It specifies CSASLAGGFETQYF.

This clonotype occurred a few times. The rearrangement joins TRBV10-3 to TRBJ2-3; a possible D gene is TRBD2 (5 bases). In germline, CDR1 is ENHRY, CDR2 SYGVKD. Trimming took 6 bases from V and 0 from J, leaving 13 bases between them. There are 15 residues in the CDR3. CDR3 in amino acids: CAISPEGLSTDTQYF. In DNA, the CDR3 is TGTGCCATCAGCCCCGAAGGACTCAGCACAGATACGCAGTATTTT.

The rearrangement links TRBV2 to TRBJ2-7; 14 bases fit TRBD2. Judging by the DNA end, TRBJ2-1 fits better; the J call may be wrong. Germline CDR1 SNHLY, CDR2 FYNNEI. CDR3 length: 17 amino acids. CDR3 residues: CASSGGTSGGAYNEQFF. Here the CDR3 DNA reads TGTGCCAGCAGTGGAGGGACTAGCGGGGGAGCTTACAATGAGCAGTTCTTC.

About this clonotype itself: This could be a read error, since a much larger clone is one nucleotide away. J is TRBJ2-6 and V is TRBV12-5; D call uncertain. Germline assignment: CDR1 LGHNT and CDR2 FRNRAP. This CDR3 region has 14 residues. CDR3 sequence reads: CASSSIPGANVLTF. Written as DNA, the CDR3 is TGTGCCAGCAGTTCAATCCCTGGGGCCAACGTCCTGACTTTC.

For this clonotype: One end of the junction does not line up with germline, which may come from a read error. This chain links TRBV7-3 with TRBJ2-2; D remains ambiguous. The germline gives CDR1 SGHTA, CDR2 FQGTGA. This CDR3 has 11 amino acids. In nucleotides, the CDR3 is TGTGCCAGCAGCCAAGGGCTTGAGCGGTTTTTT. It yields the protein CASSQGLERFF.

This clonotype was seen at least ten times. The chain uses TRBV9 and TRBJ1-2; D uncertain. V was clipped by 3 bases and J by 4 bases, with 13 bases between them. CDR3 size: 14 residues. CDR1 and CDR2 from the germline V gene are SGDLS and YYNGEE. CDR3 sequence (DNA): TGTGCCAGCAGCGGGCTTTCAGGATTCTATGGCTACACCTTC. Residues: CASSGLSGFYGYTF.

V gene TRBV7-8 combines with J gene TRBJ2-7; a possible D gene is TRBD1 (6 bases). V was pared by 4 bases and J by 0 bases, with 13 bases between. Germline V CDR1 and CDR2: SGHVS, FQNEAQ. The CDR3 is 15 residues long. CDR3 sequence (DNA): TGTGCCAGCAGCTCTTTCAGGGGAAGCTCCTACGAGCAGTACTTC. Protein product: CASSSFRGSSYEQYF.